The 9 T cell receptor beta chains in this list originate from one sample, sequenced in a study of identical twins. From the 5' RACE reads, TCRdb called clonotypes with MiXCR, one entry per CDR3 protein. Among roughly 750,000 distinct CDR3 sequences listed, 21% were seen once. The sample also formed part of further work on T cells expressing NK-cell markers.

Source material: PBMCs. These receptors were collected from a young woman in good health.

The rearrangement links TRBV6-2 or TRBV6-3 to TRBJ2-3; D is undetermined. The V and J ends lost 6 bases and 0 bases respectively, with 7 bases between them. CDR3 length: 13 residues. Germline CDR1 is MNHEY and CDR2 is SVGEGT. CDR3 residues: CASRYSSTDTQYF. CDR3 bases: TGTGCCAGCAGGTATTCTAGCACAGATACGCAGTATTTT.

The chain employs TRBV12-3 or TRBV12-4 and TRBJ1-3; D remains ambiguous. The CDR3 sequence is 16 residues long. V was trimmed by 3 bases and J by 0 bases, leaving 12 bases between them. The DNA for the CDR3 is TGTGCCAGCAGTTTGGTAGTCGTTTACTCTGGAAACACCATATATTTT. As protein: CASSLVVVYSGNTIYF.

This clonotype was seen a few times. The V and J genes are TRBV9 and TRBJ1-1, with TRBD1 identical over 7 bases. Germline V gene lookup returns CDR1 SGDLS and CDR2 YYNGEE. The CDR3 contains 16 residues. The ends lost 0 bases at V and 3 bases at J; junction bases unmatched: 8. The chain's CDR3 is CASSVEGDRAYTEAFF. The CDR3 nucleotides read TGTGCCAGCAGCGTAGAGGGCGACAGGGCCTACACTGAAGCTTTCTTT.

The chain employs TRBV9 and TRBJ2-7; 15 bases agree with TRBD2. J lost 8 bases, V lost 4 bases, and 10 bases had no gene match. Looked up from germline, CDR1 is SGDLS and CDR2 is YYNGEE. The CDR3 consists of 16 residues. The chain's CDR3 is CASSTDPGLAGGQQYF. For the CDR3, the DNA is TGTGCCAGCAGCACCGACCCGGGACTAGCGGGAGGCCAGCAGTACTTC.

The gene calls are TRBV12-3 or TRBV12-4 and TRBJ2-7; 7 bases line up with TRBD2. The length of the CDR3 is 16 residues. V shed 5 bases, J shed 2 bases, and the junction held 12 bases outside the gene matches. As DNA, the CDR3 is TGTGCCAGCAGTGGGTGGAGTAGCGGGTCTACCTACGAGCAGTACTTC. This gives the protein CASSGWSSGSTYEQYF.

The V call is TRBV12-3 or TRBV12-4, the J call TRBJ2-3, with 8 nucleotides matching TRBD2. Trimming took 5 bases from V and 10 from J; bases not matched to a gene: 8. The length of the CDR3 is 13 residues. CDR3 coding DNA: TGTGCCAGCAGTGAAACGGGAGGGGGGTCGCAGTATTTT. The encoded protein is CASSETGGGSQYF.

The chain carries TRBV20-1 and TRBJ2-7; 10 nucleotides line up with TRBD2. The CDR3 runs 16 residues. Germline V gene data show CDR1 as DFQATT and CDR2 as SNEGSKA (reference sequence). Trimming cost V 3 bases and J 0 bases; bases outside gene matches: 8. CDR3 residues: CSARAPLAGDSYEQYF. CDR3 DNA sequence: TGCAGTGCTAGGGCCCCCCTAGCGGGAGACTCCTACGAGCAGTACTTC.

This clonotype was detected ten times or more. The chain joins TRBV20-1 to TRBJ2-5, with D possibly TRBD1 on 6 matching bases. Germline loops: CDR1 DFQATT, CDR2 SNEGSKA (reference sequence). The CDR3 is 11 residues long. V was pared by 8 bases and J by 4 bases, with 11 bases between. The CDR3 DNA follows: TGCAGTCCAATACAGGGAGAGACCCAGTACTTC. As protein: CSPIQGETQYF.

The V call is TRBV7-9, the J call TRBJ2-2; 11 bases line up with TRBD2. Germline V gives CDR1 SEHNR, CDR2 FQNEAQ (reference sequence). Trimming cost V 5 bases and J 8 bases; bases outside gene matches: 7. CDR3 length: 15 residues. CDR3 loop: CASSPGLADSGELFF. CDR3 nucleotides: TGTGCCAGCAGCCCGGGACTAGCGGACTCAGGGGAGCTGTTTTTT.